These T cell receptor beta chains were read from a single sample in a study of CD8+ T cells in alopecia areata. The table came from immunoSEQ multiplex PCR; TCRdb's copy has only in-frame clones and leaves some out. The top ten clones hold almost 0.5% of a sample with a few hundred thousand clones, more than 30% of them seen once. The material sequenced was CD4+ T cells sorted from blood, taken between weeks 30 and 35, from a patient treated with tofacitinib. The receptors shown here come from a human donor with alopecia areata. The CDR3 runs from the conserved cysteine through the conserved F or W. The D gene is left open where the match is weak. Size values are once, few and many counts, or a class for expanded clones, and some rows have none.

v_call: TRBV13; clone_size: few; j_call: TRBJ1-1; d_call: .; cdr3_aa: CASSLGQLNTEAFF; cdr3_nt: TGTGCCAGCAGCTTAGGACAGTTGAACACTGAAGCTTTCTTT
v_call: TRBV7-2; clone_size: .; j_call: TRBJ2-1; d_call: TRBD2; cdr3_aa: CASSPPAGVLSEQFF; cdr3_nt: TGTGCCAGCAGCCCACCAGCGGGGGTTCTCTCTGAGCAGTTCTTC
v_call: TRBV7-2; clone_size: .; j_call: TRBJ2-1; d_call: .; cdr3_aa: CASSFYYNEQFF; cdr3_nt: TGTGCCAGCAGCTTCTATTACAATGAGCAGTTCTTC
v_call: TRBV7-8; clone_size: .; j_call: TRBJ2-2; d_call: .; cdr3_aa: CASTTSRGPAGELFF; cdr3_nt: TGTGCCAGCACCACAAGTAGGGGCCCCGCCGGGGAGCTGTTTTTT
v_call: TRBV1; clone_size: .; j_call: TRBJ2-1; d_call: .; cdr3_aa: CTSSQENNRDSIQQFF; cdr3_nt: TGCACCAGCAGCCAAGAAAACAACCGGGACAGTATTCAGCAGTTCTTC
v_call: TRBV6-1; clone_size: .; j_call: TRBJ2-7; d_call: TRBD1; cdr3_aa: CASRRSPGQGVKQYF; cdr3_nt: TGTGCCAGCAGGCGATCTCCGGGACAGGGAGTCAAGCAGTACTTC
v_call: TRBV30; clone_size: .; j_call: TRBJ2-1; d_call: TRBD2; cdr3_aa: CAWSKKGLADNEQFF; cdr3_nt: TGTGCCTGGAGCAAAAAGGGACTAGCAGACAATGAGCAGTTCTTC
v_call: TRBV5-1; clone_size: few; j_call: TRBJ2-3; d_call: .; cdr3_aa: CASSLGGTDTQYF; cdr3_nt: TGCGCCAGCAGCTTAGGAGGCACAGATACGCAGTATTTT
v_call: TRBV25-1; clone_size: .; j_call: TRBJ2-7; d_call: .; cdr3_aa: CASSESSFSYEQYF; cdr3_nt: TGTGCCAGCAGTGAAAGTAGTTTTTCCTACGAGCAGTACTTC
v_call: TRBV30; clone_size: .; j_call: TRBJ2-1; d_call: TRBD2; cdr3_aa: CAWGLAGGHNEQFF; cdr3_nt: TGTGCCTGGGGACTAGCGGGGGGCCACAATGAGCAGTTCTTC
v_call: TRBV2; clone_size: .; j_call: TRBJ2-7; d_call: .; cdr3_aa: CASRPGPEEEQYF; cdr3_nt: TGTGCCAGCAGGCCGGGACCCGAAGAGGAGCAGTACTTC
v_call: TRBV7-9; clone_size: .; j_call: TRBJ1-1; d_call: .; cdr3_aa: CAASGGFTEAFF; cdr3_nt: TGTGCTGCCTCGGGGGGATTCACTGAAGCTTTCTTT
v_call: TRBV5-4; clone_size: many; j_call: TRBJ1-3; d_call: .; cdr3_aa: CASTGKGNTIYF; cdr3_nt: TGTGCCAGTACAGGGAAAGGAAACACCATATATTTT
v_call: TRBV9; clone_size: .; j_call: TRBJ1-3; d_call: .; cdr3_aa: CASSPGSGNTIYF; cdr3_nt: TGTGCCAGCAGCCCTGGATCTGGAAACACCATATATTTT